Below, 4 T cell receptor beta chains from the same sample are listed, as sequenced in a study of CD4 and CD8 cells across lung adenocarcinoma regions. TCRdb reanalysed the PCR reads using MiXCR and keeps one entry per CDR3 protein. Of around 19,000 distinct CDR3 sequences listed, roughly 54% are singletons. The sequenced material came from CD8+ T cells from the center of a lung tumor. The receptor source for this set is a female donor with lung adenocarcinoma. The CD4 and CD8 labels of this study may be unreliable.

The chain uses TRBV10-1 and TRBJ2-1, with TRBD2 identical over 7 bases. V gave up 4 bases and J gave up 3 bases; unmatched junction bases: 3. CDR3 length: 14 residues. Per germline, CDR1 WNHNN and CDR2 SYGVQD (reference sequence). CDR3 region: CASSGGTNYNEQFF. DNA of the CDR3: TGCGCCAGCAGTGGGGGGACTAACTACAATGAGCAGTTCTTC.

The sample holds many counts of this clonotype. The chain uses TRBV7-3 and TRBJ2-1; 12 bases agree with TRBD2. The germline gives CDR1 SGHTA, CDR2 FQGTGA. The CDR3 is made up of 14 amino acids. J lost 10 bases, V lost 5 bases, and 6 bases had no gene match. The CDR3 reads CASSRLAGALEQFF. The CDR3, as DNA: TGTGCCAGCAGCCGACTAGCGGGAGCTCTCGAGCAGTTCTTC.

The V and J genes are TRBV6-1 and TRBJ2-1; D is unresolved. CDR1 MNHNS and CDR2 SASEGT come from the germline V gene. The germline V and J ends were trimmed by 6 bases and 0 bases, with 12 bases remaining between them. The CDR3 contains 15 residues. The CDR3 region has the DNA TGTGCCAGCAGGGTCCTCCGAAGCTCCTACAATGAGCAGTTCTTC. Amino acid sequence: CASRVLRSSYNEQFF.

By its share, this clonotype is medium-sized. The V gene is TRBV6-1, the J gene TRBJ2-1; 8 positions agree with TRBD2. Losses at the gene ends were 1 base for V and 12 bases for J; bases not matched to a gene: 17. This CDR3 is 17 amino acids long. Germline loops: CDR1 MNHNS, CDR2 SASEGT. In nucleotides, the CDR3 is TGTGCCAGCAGTGAAGGTCCAACTAGCGGAACTTCAAGGGTGCAGTTCTTC. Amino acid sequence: CASSEGPTSGTSRVQFF.